What follows are 16 T cell receptor beta chains derived from one specimen sequenced in a study of sequential checkpoint blockade in melanoma (dated by TCRdb to the late 2010s). Library prep was done by the immunoSEQ multiplex PCR assay. Drawn from immuneACCESS, this table holds only the in-frame rearrangements with V and J called that TCRdb kept. Clones are partly lost; checked studies trace under half to an unresolved V gene and leave the rest unexplained. A total of under 15,000 clones appear in this sample, over 60% of them only once. The ten most abundant clones make up more than 45% of the sample. Interpreted using the paper, the treatment or condition label stands for: randomized to nivolumab then ipilimumab (arm A) or the reverse (arm B). The source was CD8+ T cells sorted from blood (inferred from file names), collected from a patient given nivolumab and ipilimumab in sequence. These receptors originate from a human donor with melanoma.

The chain joins TRBV4-3 to TRBJ2-7; TRBD2 aligns across 10 bases. The trim removed 1 base at V and 4 bases at J, leaving 7 bases unmatched. The CDR3 runs to 16 residues. Germline V gene data show CDR1 as LGHNA and CDR2 as YSLEER. This CDR3 is CASSQGPSGSSYEQYF. For the CDR3, the DNA is TGCGCCAGCAGCCAAGGACCTAGCGGGAGTTCGTACGAGCAGTACTTC.

This clone occurred a few times. The chain employs TRBV5-4 and TRBJ2-1, with a possible D match to TRBD1 (5 bases). The V end was cut by 5 bases, the J end by 4 bases, with 10 bases between. Germline V lookup: CDR1 SGHNT, CDR2 YYREEE (reference sequence). This CDR3 has 13 residues. The CDR3 nucleotides read TGTGCCAGCAGACACGACAGTTACAATGAGCAGTTCTTC. This codes for CASRHDSYNEQFF.

V and J are TRBV5-6 and TRBJ2-2; D gene uncertain. Germline V gene data show CDR1 as SGHDT and CDR2 as YYEEEE. The CDR3 has 13 residues. V was clipped by 4 bases and J by 6 bases, with 10 bases between them. In nucleotides, the CDR3 is TGTGCCAGCAGCGCTCCCAGCGCCGGGGAGCTGTTTTTT. It translates to CASSAPSAGELFF.

The chain uses TRBV19 and TRBJ2-1; 13 bases align to TRBD2. Germline V gene data show CDR1 as LNHDA and CDR2 as SQIVND (reference sequence). The CDR3 runs 14 residues. The J segment lost 9 bases and the V segment lost 5 bases, leaving 4 bases of the junction unmatched. CDR3 DNA: TGTGCCAGTAGTTCGGGACTAGCGGGGCTTGAGCAGTTCTTC. It translates to CASSSGLAGLEQFF.

The chain uses TRBV19 and TRBJ2-1; D remains ambiguous. V was clipped by 0 bases and J by 4 bases, with 7 bases between them. This CDR3 comprises 14 residues. Germline values: CDR1 LNHDA, CDR2 SQIVND (reference sequence). This chain's CDR3 is CASSIDNLYNEQFF. CDR3 coding DNA: TGTGCCAGTAGTATAGACAACCTATACAATGAGCAGTTCTTC.

This chain connects TRBV13 to TRBJ2-7, with D tentatively TRBD2 (6 bases). Trimming shortened V by 4 bases and J by 4 bases, and 8 bases separated the two germline ends. Germline V CDR1 and CDR2: PRHDT, FYEKMQ (reference sequence). The CDR3 contains 12 residues. This CDR3 reads CASSSGGYEQYF. The CDR3, as DNA: TGTGCCAGCAGCTCTGGGGGGTACGAGCAGTACTTC.

The gene calls are TRBV19 and TRBJ2-7; TRBD2 agrees at 11 bases. After removal of 6 bases from V and 6 bases from J, the junction contained 7 bases not matched to a gene. This CDR3 region has 14 residues. CDR1 and CDR2 (germline): LNHDA, SQIVND (reference sequence). CDR3 nucleotides: TGTGCCAGTAGCATGACTAGCGGGACGAGCGAGCAGTACTTC. Protein: CASSMTSGTSEQYF.

The chain employs TRBV19 and TRBJ1-3; possibly TRBD1 for D (6 bases). V lost 11 bases and J lost 3, with 14 bases in between. This CDR3 has 13 amino acids. Germline-derived CDR1 and CDR2 are LNHDA and SQIVND (reference sequence). The CDR3 spells CACLQGFGNTIYF. CDR3 nucleotides: TGTGCCTGCCTACAGGGTTTTGGAAACACCATATATTTT.

V gene TRBV4-1 combines with J gene TRBJ1-3; D unresolved. Germline values: CDR1 MGHRA, CDR2 YSYEKL. This CDR3 is built from 15 residues. Trimming left V 0 bases short and J 6 bases short, with 12 bases between. The CDR3 nucleotides are TGCGCCAGCAGCCAAGATGCAGGTTTTTTAAACACCATATATTTT. As protein: CASSQDAGFLNTIYF.

This rearrangement joins TRBV28 to TRBJ1-2; D is uncertain. The CDR3 has 14 residues. From germline, CDR1 is MDHEN and CDR2 SYDVKM. With 7 bases removed from V and 0 bases from J, the gap between germline ends came to 12 bases. The CDR3 DNA reads as TGTGCCAGCACCCGTCAGACTTCTAACTATGGCTACACCTTC. Its translation is CASTRQTSNYGYTF.

The genes are TRBV15 and TRBJ2-1; TRBD2 matches at 9 bases. CDR1 is LNHNV and CDR2 is YYDKDF in the germline V gene (reference sequence). V shed 5 bases and J 8 bases; nucleotides not matched to a gene: 7. CDR3 length equals 14 residues. CDR3 DNA sequence: TGTGCCACCAGCTTACCGGGACTAGCTGATGAGCAGTTCTTC. Translation: CATSLPGLADEQFF.

V is TRBV5-4 and J is TRBJ2-5; D might be TRBD2 (7 bases). The germline V gene encodes CDR1 SGHNT and CDR2 YYREEE (reference sequence). This CDR3 is 13 amino acids long. V lost 3 bases and J 5 bases, leaving 11 bases between the germline ends. CDR3 coding DNA: TGTGCCAGCAGCTATAAGGGGGGGGAGACCCAGTACTTC. The encoded protein is CASSYKGGETQYF.

The rearrangement links TRBV27 to TRBJ2-1, with a tentative D call TRBD2 (5 bases). The CDR3 covers 13 residues. With 5 bases removed from V and 1 base from J, the gap between germline ends came to 6 bases. Per the germline V gene, CDR1 is MNHEY and CDR2 is SMNVEV (reference sequence). The CDR3 sequence is CASSRLSYNEQFF. As DNA, the CDR3 is TGTGCCAGCAGTCGACTATCCTACAATGAGCAGTTCTTC.

Only one count was recorded for this clone. J is TRBJ2-5 and V is TRBV13; no clear D. V was clipped by 0 bases and J by 3 bases, with 8 bases between them. The V gene's germline CDR1 is PRHDT and CDR2 FYEKMQ (reference sequence). The CDR3 runs to 14 residues. The CDR3 is CASSLGTGKETQYF. CDR3 DNA: TGTGCCAGCAGCTTAGGGACTGGTAAAGAGACCCAGTACTTC.

This clone was recorded only once. The chain links TRBV2 to TRBJ1-1, with D possibly TRBD1 on 6 matching bases. This CDR3 has 15 amino acids. The germline V gene encodes CDR1 SNHLY and CDR2 FYNNEI. V lost 0 bases and J 6 bases, leaving 14 bases between the germline ends. The CDR3, as DNA: TGTGCCAGCAGTGAAGCGTTGGGACATTACGCTGAAGCTTTCTTT. Its protein product is CASSEALGHYAEAFF.

This CDR3 is CASSRATGAGTEAFF. The CDR3 nucleotides are TGTGCCAGCAGTCGCGCGACAGGGGCGGGCACTGAAGCTTTCTTT. The V call is TRBV9, the J call TRBJ1-1, with TRBD1 identical over 8 bases. Germline CDR1 SGDLS, CDR2 YYNGEE. This CDR3 is 15 amino acids long. Trimming took 5 bases from V and 4 from J; bases not matched to a gene: 10.